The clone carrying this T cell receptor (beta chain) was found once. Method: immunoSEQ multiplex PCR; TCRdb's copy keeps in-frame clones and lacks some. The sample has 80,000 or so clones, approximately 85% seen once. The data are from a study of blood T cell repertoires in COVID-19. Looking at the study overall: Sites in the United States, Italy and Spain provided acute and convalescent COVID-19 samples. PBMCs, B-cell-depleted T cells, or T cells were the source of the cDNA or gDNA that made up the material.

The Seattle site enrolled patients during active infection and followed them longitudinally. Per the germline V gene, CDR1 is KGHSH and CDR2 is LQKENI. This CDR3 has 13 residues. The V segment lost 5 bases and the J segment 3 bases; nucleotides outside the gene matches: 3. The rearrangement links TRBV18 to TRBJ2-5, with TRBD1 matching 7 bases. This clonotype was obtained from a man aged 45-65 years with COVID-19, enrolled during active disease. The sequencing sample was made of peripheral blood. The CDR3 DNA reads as TGTGCCAGCTCAGCCGGGACAGAAGAGACCCAGTACTTC. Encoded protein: CASSAGTEETQYF.